This is a list of T cell receptor beta chains from one sample in a study of blood T cells in healthy people across ages. TCRdb reanalysed the 5' RACE reads using MiXCR and keeps one entry per CDR3 protein. The table lists 1.5 million to 1.9 million distinct CDR3 sequences, 42% of them singletons, with about 3.8% in the top ten. The specimen sequenced was blood. Receptors were obtained from a woman younger than 35 in good health. Both conserved end residues are part of each CDR3.

TRBJ1-1,TRBV19,CATRQAMNTEAFF
TRBJ1-1,TRBV29-1,CSVEDSDTPEAFF
TRBJ2-7,TRBV27,CASSFNGRPYEQYF
TRBJ1-1,TRBV20-1,CSARDMKGDPPNTEAFF
TRBJ2-1,TRBV6-1,CAHRSGAVNEQFF
TRBJ1-2,TRBV12-3/TRBV12-4,CASSVMSTYGYTF
TRBJ2-3,TRBV7-2,CASSLEAGSTDTQYF
TRBJ2-7,TRBV20-1,CCARDWIAGVYEQYF
TRBJ2-1,TRBV2,CASRGQGLSDEQFF
TRBJ1-1,TRBV29-1,CSVVGKNTEAFF
TRBJ1-5,TRBV12-3/TRBV12-4,CASSFQGYSNQPQHF
TRBJ1-3,TRBV10-3,CAISGAGSSGNTIYF
TRBJ2-1,TRBV24-1,CATSDSSGEAGYEQFF
TRBJ2-7,TRBV27,CASSLSSGSLSYEQYF
TRBJ1-1,TRBV6-2/TRBV6-3,CASSSAGARGTEAFF
TRBJ2-3,TRBV4-1,CASSQVRTGRTDTQYF
TRBJ2-5,TRBV10-3,CAIKSTSGIFAQETQYF
TRBJ1-1,TRBV20-1,CSAGGGLGRRTEAFF